The clone carrying this T cell receptor beta chain was detected ten times or more. Its antigen remains unknown. From the RACE reads, TCRdb called clonotypes with MiXCR, one entry per CDR3 protein. There are 75,000 to 90,000 distinct CDR3 sequences in the sample; 7% to 8% occur only once, and about 1.6% lies in the top ten. This sample was taken from a study of human T cells and chemical hapten exposure. Study background: Across samples, TCR yields varied, mostly owing to small differences in pooled library volumes.

Study-level results: Expanded TCRs produced significantly more large CDR3 similarity clusters than controls did. All donors were alopecia patients, so their immunity may differ from that of healthy people.

Described time point: patch test 1, 2 weeks after DPC sensitization. Documented treatment: therapeutic diphenylcyclopropenone sensitization with weekly scalp DPC. CDR3 length: 19 amino acids. Sample: whole blood, taken in connection with sensitization to the hapten diphenylcyclopropenone (DPC). The gene calls are TRBV21-1 and TRBJ2-1; the table's D call TRBD1 went unverified against the DNA. TRBV21-1 is recorded as a pseudogene. The TCR originated in a woman in her twenties or thirties with alopecia areata. Some clones in this sample may be carry-over from other donors' samples. This CDR3 is CASSKALDAGGESYNEQFF. The CDR3 bases are TGTGCCAGCAGCAAAGCGCTTGACGCAGGGGGGGAGTCCTACAATGAGCAGTTCTTC.